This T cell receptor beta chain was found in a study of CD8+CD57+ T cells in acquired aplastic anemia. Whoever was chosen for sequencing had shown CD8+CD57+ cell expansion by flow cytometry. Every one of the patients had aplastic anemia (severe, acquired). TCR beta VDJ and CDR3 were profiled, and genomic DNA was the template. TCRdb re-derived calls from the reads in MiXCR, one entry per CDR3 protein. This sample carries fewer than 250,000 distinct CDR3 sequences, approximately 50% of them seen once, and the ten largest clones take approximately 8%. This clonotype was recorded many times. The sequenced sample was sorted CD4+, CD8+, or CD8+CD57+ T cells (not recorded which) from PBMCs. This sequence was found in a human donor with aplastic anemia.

CDR3 in DNA: TGTGCCAGCAGTTATTTTGTAGCTCGACTCGACACCGGGGAGCTGTTTTTT. Translating it yields CASSYFVARLDTGELFF. The chain links TRBV6-5 to TRBJ2-2; D not resolved. The V end was cut by 3 bases, the J end by 3 bases, with 17 bases between. Germline V lookup: CDR1 MNHEY, CDR2 SVGAGI. CDR3 length: 17 amino acids.